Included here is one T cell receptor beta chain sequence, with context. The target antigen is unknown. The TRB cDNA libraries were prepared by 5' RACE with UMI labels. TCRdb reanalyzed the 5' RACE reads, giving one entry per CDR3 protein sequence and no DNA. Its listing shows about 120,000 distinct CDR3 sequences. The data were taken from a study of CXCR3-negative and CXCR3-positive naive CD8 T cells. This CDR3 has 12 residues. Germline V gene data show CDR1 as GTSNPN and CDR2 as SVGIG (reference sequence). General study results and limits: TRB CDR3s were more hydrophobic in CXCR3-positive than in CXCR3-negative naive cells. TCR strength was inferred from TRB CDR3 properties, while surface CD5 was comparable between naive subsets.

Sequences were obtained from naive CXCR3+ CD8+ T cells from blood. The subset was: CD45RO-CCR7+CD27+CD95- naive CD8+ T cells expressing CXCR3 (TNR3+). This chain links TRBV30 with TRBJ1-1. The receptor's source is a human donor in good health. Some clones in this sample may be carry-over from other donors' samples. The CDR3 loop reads CAWSALITEAFF.